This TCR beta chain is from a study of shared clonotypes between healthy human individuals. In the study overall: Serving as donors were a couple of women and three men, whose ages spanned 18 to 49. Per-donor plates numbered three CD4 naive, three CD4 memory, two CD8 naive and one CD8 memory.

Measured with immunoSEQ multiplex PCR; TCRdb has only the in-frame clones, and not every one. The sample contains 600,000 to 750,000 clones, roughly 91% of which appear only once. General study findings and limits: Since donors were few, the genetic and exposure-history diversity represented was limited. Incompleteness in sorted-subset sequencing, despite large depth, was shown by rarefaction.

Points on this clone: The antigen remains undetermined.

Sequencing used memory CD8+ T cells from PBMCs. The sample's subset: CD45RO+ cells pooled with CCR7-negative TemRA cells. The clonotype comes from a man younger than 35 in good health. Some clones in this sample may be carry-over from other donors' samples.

The chain's CDR3 is CASSRGQGDTDTQYF. CDR3 sequence (DNA): TGTGCCAGCAGTCGAGGACAGGGAGACACAGATACGCAGTATTTT. The chain has TRBV6-5 and TRBJ2-3; 8 bases agree with TRBD1. Trimming took 5 bases from V and 2 from J; bases not matched to a gene: 6. This CDR3 has 15 amino acids. Per the germline V gene, CDR1 is MNHEY and CDR2 is SVGAGI.